The 32 T cell receptor beta chains reported below all come from one sample, sequenced in a study of naive and memory T cell subsets. Both TRBC1 and TRBC2 were covered by a beta constant-region primer of two equimolar oligonucleotides. Using its own MiXCR run on the UMI-ligation and nested PCR reads, TCRdb lists one record per CDR3 protein. This table has 70,000 to 95,000 distinct CDR3 sequences, over 7% appearing once. The sequenced sample consisted of central memory CD4+ T cells from blood. The origin of the receptors is a human donor in good health.

V is TRBV4-2 and J is TRBJ2-1; no clear D. V was pared by 0 bases and J by 9 bases, with 12 bases between. The CDR3 runs 14 residues. Germline CDR1 is LGHNA and CDR2 is YNFKEQ. As DNA, the CDR3 is TGTGCCAGCAGCCAAGAAGAAGTCTTCGGTGAGCAGTTCTTC. It encodes CASSQEEVFGEQFF.

The chain joins TRBV20-1 to TRBJ2-3; D gene ambiguous. Trimming pared 2 bases from V and 5 bases from J, leaving 5 bases between. The length of the CDR3 is 11 residues. Germline V gives CDR1 DFQATT, CDR2 SNEGSKA (reference sequence). CDR3 loop: CSARPKDTQYF. The CDR3 DNA reads TGCAGTGCTAGACCCAAAGATACGCAGTATTTT.

There are many counts of this clonotype. The rearrangement joins TRBV5-1 to TRBJ2-5, with 10 bases identical to TRBD1. Germline CDR1 is SGHRS and CDR2 is YFSETQ. The J segment lost 3 bases and the V segment lost 6 bases, leaving 8 bases of the junction unmatched. This CDR3 contains 15 residues. The CDR3 DNA reads as TGCGCCAGCACAACTCATGGGACAGGGGAAGAGACCCAGTACTTC. Amino acids: CASTTHGTGEETQYF.

This clonotype has at least ten counts. The chain uses TRBV20-1 and TRBJ2-6, with no clear D. Germline-derived CDR1 and CDR2 are DFQATT and SNEGSKA (reference sequence). V shed 5 bases and J shed 2 bases, with 13 bases lying between them. CDR3 size: 15 residues. This CDR3 is CSAVPVGPGANVLTF. The CDR3 nucleotides read TGCAGTGCTGTACCAGTAGGACCTGGGGCCAACGTCCTGACTTTC.

This clonotype showed up many times. The chain's CDR3 is CSGKRGVMSTEAFF. CDR3 DNA sequence: TGCAGCGGGAAGCGGGGGGTCATGAGCACTGAAGCTTTCTTT. V usage is TRBV29-1 and J usage is TRBJ1-1; D might be TRBD1 (5 bases). The germline gives CDR1 SQVTM, CDR2 ANQGSEA. V lost 7 bases to trimming and J lost 4 bases, with 19 bases between them. The CDR3 is 14 amino acids.

This clonotype was counted ten times or more. The V gene is TRBV20-1, the J gene TRBJ1-1, with D possibly TRBD1 on 6 matching bases. This CDR3 is 13 amino acids long. Germline assignment: CDR1 DFQATT and CDR2 SNEGSKA (reference sequence). The V and J ends lost 0 bases and 5 bases respectively, with 10 bases between them. The CDR3: CSARDDRRTEAFF. In nucleotides, the CDR3 is TGCAGTGCTAGAGACGACAGGAGAACTGAAGCTTTCTTT.

This clonotype has only a few counts. CDR3 in amino acids: CSARDRRLAGTDTQYF. The DNA for the CDR3 is TGCAGTGCTAGAGATCGAAGACTAGCGGGCACAGATACGCAGTATTTT. J is TRBJ2-3 and V is TRBV20-1; TRBD2 agrees at 9 bases. CDR3 length: 16 amino acids. Germline lookup yields CDR1 DFQATT and CDR2 SNEGSKA (reference sequence). The trim removed 0 bases at V and 1 base at J, leaving 5 bases unmatched.

This clonotype occurred many times. The rearrangement joins TRBV12-3 or TRBV12-4 to TRBJ1-5; unclear D gene. Trimming left V 5 bases short and J 1 base short, with 9 bases between. This CDR3 comprises 14 residues. CDR3 bases: TGTGCCAGCAGTCCTGAGCGGAGCAATCAGCCCCAGCATTTT. As protein: CASSPERSNQPQHF.

This clonotype was detected many times. The chain uses TRBV7-2 and TRBJ2-4; D perhaps matches TRBD2 (6 bases). Germline CDR1 and CDR2: SGHTA and FQGNSA. Trimming cost V 1 base and J 0 bases, with 7 bases left between them. This CDR3 is 15 amino acids long. The CDR3 coding sequence is TGTGCCAGCAGCTTAGGGGGGGTAGCCAAAAACATTCAGTACTTC. It specifies CASSLGGVAKNIQYF.

The J gene is TRBJ1-5, the V gene TRBV10-3; D possibly corresponds to TRBD1 (6 bases). The germline V gene encodes CDR1 ENHRY and CDR2 SYGVKD. V was trimmed by 3 bases and J by 4 bases, leaving 13 bases between them. This CDR3 comprises 15 residues. CDR3 in DNA: TGTGCCATCAGTGATCCACCGCAGGGGAATCAGCCCCAGCATTTT. Protein product: CAISDPPQGNQPQHF.

The rearrangement joins TRBV11-3 to TRBJ1-2; D gene uncertain. In germline, CDR1 is SGHNT, CDR2 YENEEA. The CDR3 loop spans 13 amino acids. V lost 6 bases, J lost 6 bases, and 14 bases lay in between. Here the CDR3 reads CASSSGDHHGYTF. The CDR3 DNA follows: TGTGCCAGCAGTTCGGGCGACCATCATGGCTACACCTTC.

V usage is TRBV2 and J usage is TRBJ1-1, with a possible D match to TRBD1 (6 bases). Trimming cost V 6 bases and J 2 bases, with 13 bases left between them. This CDR3 contains 14 residues. The germline gives CDR1 SNHLY, CDR2 FYNNEI. CDR3 in amino acids: CASRTTGINTEAFF. CDR3 coding DNA: TGTGCCAGCAGAACCACAGGGATCAACACTGAAGCTTTCTTT. Drawing the rest from reference TRBV2 and TRBJ1-1, the complete variable domain is EPEVTQTPSHQVTQMGQEVILRCVPISNHLYFYWYRQILGQKVEFLVSFYNNEISEKSEIFDDQFSVERPDGSNFTLKIRSTKLEDSAMYFCASRTTGINTEAFFGQGTRLTVV.

This clonotype was counted between two and nine times. The rearrangement joins TRBV7-9 to TRBJ2-3; D is perhaps TRBD1 (6 bases). CDR1 is SEHNR, CDR2 FQNEAQ, per germline (reference sequence). V was cut by 7 bases and J by 2 bases, with 13 bases left in between. This CDR3 has 14 residues. The DNA for the CDR3 is TGTGCCAGCACCTGGGACAAAATCACAGATACGCAGTATTTT. Its protein product is CASTWDKITDTQYF.

Ten or more counts support this clonotype. V is TRBV7-9 and J is TRBJ1-5, with no clear D. Germline V gene lookup returns CDR1 SEHNR and CDR2 FQNEAQ (reference sequence). The V gene lost 2 bases and the J gene lost 2 bases, with 4 bases spanning the gap. The CDR3 is made up of 13 amino acids. CDR3 sequence reads: CASSLQGNQPQHF. In DNA, the CDR3 is TGTGCCAGCAGCTTACAGGGCAATCAGCCCCAGCATTTT.

In this sample, this clonotype is medium-sized. This sequence joins TRBV7-9 and TRBJ2-3, with TRBD1 as a possible D gene (6 bases). The CDR3 extends over 17 amino acids. V dropped 3 bases and J dropped 1 base, with 17 bases sitting between them. The germline CDR1 and CDR2 sequences are SEHNR and FQNEAQ (reference sequence). The CDR3 sequence is CASSFRQAAHGTDTQYF. CDR3 bases: TGTGCCAGCAGCTTCCGACAGGCGGCTCACGGCACAGATACGCAGTATTTT.

The chain couples TRBV15 to TRBJ2-7, with no clear D. The CDR3 consists of 12 residues. Deletions cut 0 bases from V and 3 bases from J, with 3 bases between. Germline loops: CDR1 LNHNV, CDR2 YYDKDF (reference sequence). CDR3: CATSREGYEQYF. The CDR3 nucleotides read TGTGCCACCAGCAGAGAGGGCTACGAGCAGTACTTC.

This clonotype was counted a few times. The chain employs TRBV7-2 and TRBJ1-4; D is uncertain. Germline values: CDR1 SGHTA, CDR2 FQGNSA. There are 14 residues in the CDR3. The V end was cut by 7 bases, the J end by 8 bases, with 17 bases between. The CDR3 DNA is TGTGCCAGCACCATCTCTTACGGGAACGAAAAACTGTTTTTT. Residues: CASTISYGNEKLFF.

This clonotype was seen more than once but under ten times. CDR3 protein: CAWSYRVTSGNTIYF. For the CDR3, the DNA is TGTGCCTGGAGTTACAGGGTTACCTCTGGAAACACCATATATTTT. The chain carries TRBV30 and TRBJ1-3, with D possibly being TRBD1 (6 bases). Trimming stripped 2 bases from V and 0 bases from J, with 11 bases between. The CDR3 has 15 amino acids. CDR1 and CDR2 (germline): GTSNPN, SVGIG (reference sequence). Together with reference TRBV30 and TRBJ1-3, the CDR3 gives the full variable domain: SQTIHQWPATLVQPVGSPLSLECTVEGTSNPNLYWYRQAAGRGLQLLFYSVGIGQISSEVPQNLSASRPQDRQFILSSKKLLLSDSGFYLCAWSYRVTSGNTIYFGEGSWLTVV.

This clonotype was seen a few times. This chain uses TRBV12-3 or TRBV12-4 with TRBJ2-1; D is possibly TRBD1 (8 bases). The V and J ends lost 1 base and 9 bases respectively, with 13 bases between them. This CDR3 has 14 amino acids. In DNA form, the CDR3 reads TGTGCCAGCAGTTTAGGGACAGGGAGGGGTGAGCAGTTCTTC. It encodes CASSLGTGRGEQFF.

This clonotype has a count of ten or more. The chain has TRBV7-9 and TRBJ2-7; D call uncertain. Trimming pared 1 base from V and 1 base from J, leaving 5 bases between. Germline V gene sequence: CDR1 SEHNR, CDR2 FQNEAQ (reference sequence). This CDR3 comprises 13 residues. CDR3 loop: CASSLDSSYEQYF. The CDR3 region has the DNA TGTGCCAGCAGCTTAGACAGTTCCTACGAGCAGTACTTC.

This clonotype was counted ten times or more. The V call is TRBV11-2, the J call TRBJ1-3, with TRBD1 identical over 8 bases. The V gene's germline CDR1 is SGHAT and CDR2 FQNNGV. The CDR3 consists of 15 residues. Trimming cost V 5 bases and J 4 bases; bases outside gene matches: 7. CDR3 amino acids: CASSARTGSGNTIYF. CDR3 DNA: TGTGCCAGCAGCGCGCGGACAGGGTCAGGAAACACCATATATTTT.

This clonotype has just a few counts. The chain uses TRBV19 and TRBJ2-7; maybe TRBD1 (5 bases). CDR1 and CDR2 from the germline V gene are LNHDA and SQIVND (reference sequence). The ends were cut back, 6 bases at V and 5 bases at J, with 14 bases in the middle. The CDR3 loop spans 13 amino acids. This CDR3 reads CASRKTANHEQYF. Written as DNA, the CDR3 is TGTGCCAGTAGGAAGACAGCTAACCACGAGCAGTACTTC.

To note about this clonotype: Sequence at one end of the junction differs from germline and may be a read error. The chain links TRBV4-3 to TRBJ2-1; 10 bases match TRBD2. CDR3 length equals 14 residues. Germline V gene data show CDR1 as LGHNA and CDR2 as YSLEER. CDR3 DNA: TGCGCCAGCAGCCAAGAAGAACTAGCGGGACTCAGGGTCTTC. Protein: CASSQEELAGLRVF.

This chain joins TRBV18 and TRBJ1-4; D call uncertain. Trimming took 3 bases from V and 8 from J, leaving 10 bases between them. The CDR3 spans 13 residues. Per germline, CDR1 KGHSH and CDR2 LQKENI. The CDR3 DNA reads as TGTGCCAGCTCACCTCCAGTTGACGAAAAACTGTTTTTT. Its protein is CASSPPVDEKLFF.

The sample holds many counts of this clonotype. The CDR3 is CATSTGPIFYGYTF. The CDR3 coding sequence is TGTGCCACCAGCACCGGGCCGATCTTCTATGGCTACACCTTC. V is TRBV15 and J is TRBJ1-2; D not resolved. CDR1 and CDR2 from the germline V gene are LNHNV and YYDKDF (reference sequence). V lost 4 bases, J lost 4 bases, and 13 bases lay in between. CDR3 length equals 14 residues.

This clonotype was detected ten times or more. J is TRBJ1-2 and V is TRBV6-5; D gene uncertain. The V gene's germline CDR1 is MNHEY and CDR2 SVGAGI. CDR3 length: 13 residues. Deletions cut 8 bases from V and 2 bases from J, with 12 bases between. The CDR3 nucleotides read TGTGCCAGCGCCCGGTCGGGGAACTATGGCTACACCTTC. Its protein product is CASARSGNYGYTF.

This clonotype showed up many times. This chain links TRBV9 with TRBJ1-1, with D unresolved. The V end was cut by 1 base, the J end by 3 bases, with 7 bases between. This CDR3 is built from 13 residues. The germline V gene has CDR1 SGDLS and CDR2 YYNGEE. CDR3 region: CASSVFWDTEAFF. CDR3 coding DNA: TGTGCCAGCAGCGTATTTTGGGACACTGAAGCTTTCTTT.

This clonotype was seen more than once but under ten times. This chain connects TRBV7-2 to TRBJ2-2, with D maybe TRBD1 (6 bases). V lost 4 bases, J lost 5 bases, and 14 bases lay in between. The CDR3 sequence is 15 residues long. CDR1 and CDR2 from the germline V gene are SGHTA and FQGNSA. The CDR3 loop reads CASSSWPRGTGELFF. The CDR3 bases are TGTGCCAGCAGCTCCTGGCCGAGGGGGACCGGGGAGCTGTTTTTT. The whole variable domain, filled in from reference TRBV7-2 and TRBJ2-2, reads GAGVSQSPSNKVTEKGKDVELRCDPISGHTALYWYRQSLGQGLEFLIYFQGNSAPDKSGLPSDRFSAERTGGSVSTLTIQRTQQEDSAVYLCASSSWPRGTGELFFGEGSRLTVL.

This clonotype was seen repeatedly, ten times or more. Here the CDR3 DNA reads TGCAGTGCTGTGTCCCGGGGGGGCCATATTGAGCAGTTCTTC. Amino acid sequence: CSAVSRGGHIEQFF. This chain uses TRBV20-1 with TRBJ2-1, with 8 bases matching TRBD2. V was pared by 5 bases and J by 9 bases, with 12 bases of the junction left unmatched. CDR1 is DFQATT, CDR2 SNEGSKA, per germline (reference sequence). The CDR3 is 14 amino acids.

The rearrangement uses TRBV6-2 or TRBV6-3 and TRBJ1-1, with D unclear. Germline V gene data show CDR1 as MNHEY and CDR2 as SVGEGT. V dropped 8 bases and J dropped 0 bases, with 4 bases sitting between them. The CDR3 consists of 11 residues. The CDR3 reads CASGVNTEAFF. The CDR3 nucleotides read TGTGCCAGCGGAGTGAACACTGAAGCTTTCTTT.

This clonotype showed up many times. The chain links TRBV7-2 to TRBJ2-3; D possibly matches TRBD1 or TRBD2 (5 bases each). V lost 5 bases and J lost 5, with 14 bases in between. CDR1 SGHTA and CDR2 FQGNSA come from the germline V gene. CDR3 length equals 14 residues. CDR3 coding DNA: TGTGCCAGCAGCCCCCCCGGGACCAAAGATACGCAGTATTTT. It yields the protein CASSPPGTKDTQYF.

This clonotype appeared many times. The chain uses TRBV12-3 or TRBV12-4 and TRBJ2-7, with 7 bases identical to TRBD2. This CDR3 is built from 11 residues. V dropped 8 bases and J dropped 5; count of bases not matched to a gene: 3. The CDR3 bases are TGTGCCAGCGGCGGGGGACACGAGCAGTACTTC. This gives the protein CASGGGHEQYF.